The 24 T cell receptor beta chains reported below all come from one sample, sequenced in a study of T cells in Graves' hyperthyroidism and ophthalmopathy. The TCR beta CDR3 regions underwent amplification using RNA transcripts as the source. An initial round of RT-PCR targeting the TCR CDR3 relied on the HTBI primer set. From the multiplex PCR reads, TCRdb called clonotypes with MiXCR, one entry per CDR3 protein. This sample has 80,000 to 100,000 distinct CDR3 sequences, with around 42% found just once. The material sequenced was peripheral blood or thyroid tissue (not recorded which). The receptor set was obtained from a young woman with Graves' hyperthyroidism.

This clonotype was observed at least ten times. The rearrangement joins TRBV6-6 to TRBJ1-2; TRBD1 matches 8 bases. CDR1 MNHNY and CDR2 SVGAGI come from the germline V gene (reference sequence). The length of the CDR3 is 14 residues. Unmatched junction bases numbered 12, after V lost 7 bases and J lost 8 bases. The CDR3 is CASTRDRLPLGYTF. In nucleotides, the CDR3 is TGTGCCAGCACACGGGACAGGCTCCCTCTGGGCTACACCTTC.

This clonotype has a count of ten or more. V is TRBV20-1 and J is TRBJ2-3, with 10 bases fitting TRBD2. This CDR3 spans 14 amino acids. J was trimmed by 8 bases and V by 2 bases; bases with no gene match: 7. Germline CDR1 is DFQATT and CDR2 is SNEGSKA (reference sequence). The DNA for the CDR3 is TGCAGTGCTAGACCCGGGACTAGCGACGGTACGCAGTATTTT. Translated: CSARPGTSDGTQYF.

V usage is TRBV28 and J usage is TRBJ2-7, with D unclear. This CDR3 is built from 10 residues. Germline V gives CDR1 MDHEN, CDR2 SYDVKM. V lost 8 bases and J 4 bases, leaving 6 bases between the germline ends. The CDR3, as DNA: TGTGCCAGCGCGCGGTACGAGCAGTACTTC. It specifies CASARYEQYF.

This clonotype was seen at least ten times. This chain connects TRBV27 to TRBJ2-7; 11 bases agree with TRBD2. The ends lost 8 bases at V and 4 bases at J; junction bases unmatched: 7. This CDR3 region has 14 residues. Germline CDR1 and CDR2: MNHEY and SMNVEV (reference sequence). CDR3 protein: CASALAGGLYEQYF. The CDR3 DNA reads TGTGCCAGCGCTCTAGCGGGAGGACTGTACGAGCAGTACTTC.

This clonotype came up many times. The chain joins TRBV28 to TRBJ1-1, with TRBD1 as a possible D gene (6 bases). The CDR3 is made up of 15 amino acids. From germline, CDR1 is MDHEN and CDR2 SYDVKM. The V gene lost 6 bases and the J gene lost 2 bases, with 16 bases spanning the gap. CDR3 sequence reads: CASSWLWGANTEAFF. The CDR3 region has the DNA TGTGCCAGCAGCTGGTTATGGGGGGCTAACACTGAAGCTTTCTTT.

Ten or more counts support this clonotype. The chain is built from TRBV24-1 and TRBJ1-1; D not certain. Trimming took off 3 bases at V and 5 bases at J, with 9 bases between the two ends. CDR1 is KGHDR and CDR2 is SFDVKD in the germline V gene. The CDR3 spans 13 residues. The CDR3, as DNA: TGTGCCACCAGTGATGGTTCCGGGACTGAAGCTTTCTTT. Residues: CATSDGSGTEAFF.

This clonotype appeared many times. The chain carries TRBV5-1 and TRBJ1-1; TRBD1 agrees at 8 bases. The CDR3 is 13 residues long. The V segment lost 0 bases and the J segment 11 bases; nucleotides outside the gene matches: 6. Germline V gives CDR1 SGHRS, CDR2 YFSETQ. The CDR3 coding sequence is TGCGCCAGCAGCTTGGGACAGGGGAGGGGGGCTTTCTTT. Amino acids: CASSLGQGRGAFF.

The rearrangement links TRBV20-1 to TRBJ1-6, with 8 bases matching TRBD1. Germline-derived CDR1 and CDR2 are DFQATT and SNEGSKA (reference sequence). Trimming took 6 bases from V and 7 from J; bases not matched to a gene: 5. The CDR3 runs 13 residues. The chain's CDR3 is CSAIGQGNSPLHF. CDR3 sequence (DNA): TGCAGTGCCATTGGACAGGGCAATTCACCCCTCCACTTT.

V is TRBV15 and J is TRBJ1-4, with 8 bases that match TRBD1. This CDR3 is built from 15 residues. The germline V gene encodes CDR1 LNHNV and CDR2 YYDKDF (reference sequence). J gave up 8 bases and V 3 bases, and 8 bases lay outside the gene matches. The CDR3 nucleotides read TGTGCCACCAGCAGTGCGAGGACAGGGAGAGAAAAACTGTTTTTT. The encoded protein is CATSSARTGREKLFF.

Only a few counts were recorded for this clonotype. Germline and junction disagree at one end, which may indicate a read error. The V gene is TRBV4-1, the J gene TRBJ1-5; 12 nucleotides align to TRBD1. The germline CDR1 and CDR2 sequences are MGHRA and YSYEKL. This CDR3 comprises 19 residues. CDR3 protein: CASSLLSGQGAEGNQPQHF. The CDR3 coding sequence is TGTGCCAGCAGCCTCCTCTCGGGACAGGGGGCTGAAGGCAATCAGCCCCAGCATTTT.

This clonotype showed up many times. This chain uses TRBV10-2 with TRBJ2-7, with D uncertain. Trimming stripped 2 bases from V and 2 bases from J, with 10 bases between. This CDR3 region has 14 residues. Germline V gives CDR1 WSHSY, CDR2 SAAADI. The CDR3 spells CASSEEESAYEQYF. CDR3 in DNA: TGCGCCAGCAGTGAGGAGGAAAGTGCCTACGAGCAGTACTTC.

This clonotype was found a few times. The chain links TRBV28 to TRBJ2-5, with 8 bases aligning to TRBD2. Per the germline V gene, CDR1 is MDHEN and CDR2 is SYDVKM. The trim removed 6 bases at V and 3 bases at J, leaving 9 bases unmatched. The CDR3 length is 15 residues. CDR3 bases: TGTGCCAGCAGACCAGCGGGAGTGATGGAAGAGACCCAGTACTTC. Amino acid sequence: CASRPAGVMEETQYF.

In regard to this clonotype: This is likely a read error, given that the CDR3 carries no conserved phenylalanine or tryptophan at its end. The chain recombines TRBV24-1 with TRBJ1-2; the D gene is possibly TRBD1 (6 bases). CDR3 length equals 13 residues. Germline assignment: CDR1 KGHDR and CDR2 SFDVKD. CDR3 protein: CTTSDGGDYGYTS. CDR3 DNA sequence: TGTACCACCAGTGATGGGGGCGACTATGGCTACACCTCC.

In regard to this clonotype: This may arise from a read error, as a much more abundant clone is one base away. The rearrangement uses TRBV12-3 or TRBV12-4 and TRBJ1-5; D call uncertain. The CDR3 length is 13 residues. V was shortened by 5 bases and J by 7 bases, with 12 bases between the two germline ends. The CDR3 DNA reads TGTGCCAGCAGTATTTATCCGGGCCAGCCCCAGCATTTT. Translated: CASSIYPGQPQHF.

The chain combines TRBV7-2 with TRBJ2-5; D possibly corresponds to TRBD1 (8 bases). Germline V lookup: CDR1 SGHTA, CDR2 FQGNSA. The CDR3 consists of 13 residues. Trimming removed 5 bases from V and 7 bases from J, with 14 bases in between. CDR3: CASSRTGRGTQYF. CDR3 DNA sequence: TGTGCCAGCAGCAGGACAGGGAGGGGGACCCAGTACTTC.

In this sample, this clonotype turned up a few times. This rearrangement joins TRBV12-3 or TRBV12-4 to TRBJ2-5; 7 bases match TRBD2. The ends lost 2 bases at V and 5 bases at J; junction bases unmatched: 2. The CDR3 spans 13 residues. Here the CDR3 DNA reads TGTGCCAGCAGTTTAATGCGGGGGGAGACCCAGTACTTC. It is translated as CASSLMRGETQYF.

This clonotype was detected ten times or more. A read error may explain this, as a much larger clone is one base away. V usage is TRBV7-6 and J usage is TRBJ2-7, with D unresolved. This CDR3 spans 13 amino acids. V lost 6 bases to trimming and J lost 4 bases, with 13 bases between them. Germline V gene sequence: CDR1 SGHVS, CDR2 FNYEAQ. CDR3 region: CASSLGWRYEQYV. Here the CDR3 DNA reads TGTGCCAGCAGTCTAGGGTGGAGATACGAGCAGTACGTC.

About this clonotype: At one end, the junction sequence differs from germline, possibly due to a read error. V and J are TRBV2 and TRBJ2-7; a weak D match, TRBD2 (5 bases). Per the germline V gene, CDR1 is SNHLY and CDR2 is FYNNEI. The CDR3 is 15 residues long. The CDR3 loop is CASSLAPAHSYGQYF. DNA for the CDR3: TGTGCCAGCAGTTTAGCGCCAGCTCACTCCTACGGGCAGTACTTC.

In its sample, this clonotype was seen many times. The rearrangement uses TRBV6-1 and TRBJ2-2; D unresolved. V lost 9 bases to trimming and J lost 5 bases, with 7 bases between them. The germline CDR1 and CDR2 sequences are MNHNS and SASEGT. This CDR3 has 11 amino acids. CDR3 nucleotide sequence: TGTGCCAGTTCGGAAACCGGGGAGCTGTTTTTT. Translation gives CASSETGELFF.

There are many counts of this clonotype. The V call is TRBV28, the J call TRBJ1-2; 9 nucleotides line up with TRBD1. J gave up 2 bases and V 6 bases, and 4 bases lay outside the gene matches. CDR1 and CDR2 (germline): MDHEN, SYDVKM. The CDR3 is made up of 14 amino acids. The CDR3 DNA reads as TGTGCCAGCAGCCCGGGACAGGGCAACTATGGCTACACCTTC. Amino acid sequence: CASSPGQGNYGYTF.

In its sample, this clonotype was seen once. This may come from a read error, since a much larger clone is one base off. The rearrangement uses TRBV2 and TRBJ2-3, with 12 bases lining up with TRBD1. CDR3 length: 16 amino acids. The germline V gene has CDR1 SNHLY and CDR2 FYNNEI. The CDR3 DNA sequence: TGTGTCAGCAGTGGAGCGGGACAGGGGGCAACAGATACGCAGTATTTT. Translated: CVSSGAGQGATDTQYF.

The DNA of the CDR3 is TGCAGTGCCAACCGGGATAGTAATCAGCCCCAGCATTTT. Translation: CSANRDSNQPQHF. The chain combines TRBV20-1 with TRBJ1-5; D uncertain. V shed 6 bases and J shed 4 bases, with 13 bases lying between them. The CDR3 length is 13 residues. Germline V gene lookup returns CDR1 DFQATT and CDR2 SNEGSKA (reference sequence).

This clonotype has ten or more counts. The V and J genes are TRBV11-2 and TRBJ2-5; 13 nucleotides line up with TRBD2. Germline CDR1 reads SGHAT; CDR2 reads FQNNGV. J gave up 4 bases and V 4 bases, and 12 bases lay outside the gene matches. This CDR3 region has 18 residues. CDR3 loop: CASSYRQPGLAGLETQYF. The CDR3 region has the DNA TGTGCCAGCAGCTATCGTCAGCCGGGACTAGCGGGACTAGAGACCCAGTACTTC. The variable domain in full, with the rest retrieved from reference TRBV11-2 and TRBJ2-5, is EAGVAQSPRYKIIEKRQSVAFWCNPISGHATLYWYQQILGQGPKLLIQFQNNGVVDDSQLPKDRFSAERLKGVDSTLKIQPAKLEDSAVYLCASSYRQPGLAGLETQYFGPGTRLLVL.

The rearrangement uses TRBV7-9 and TRBJ2-3; D not resolved. Germline CDR1 and CDR2: SEHNR and FQNEAQ (reference sequence). V shed 5 bases and J shed 4 bases, with 19 bases lying between them. CDR3 length: 16 amino acids. CDR3 sequence (DNA): TGTGCCAGCAGCCCCTATTTGAGGAGTGAGCCAGATACGCAGTATTTT. It is translated as CASSPYLRSEPDTQYF.